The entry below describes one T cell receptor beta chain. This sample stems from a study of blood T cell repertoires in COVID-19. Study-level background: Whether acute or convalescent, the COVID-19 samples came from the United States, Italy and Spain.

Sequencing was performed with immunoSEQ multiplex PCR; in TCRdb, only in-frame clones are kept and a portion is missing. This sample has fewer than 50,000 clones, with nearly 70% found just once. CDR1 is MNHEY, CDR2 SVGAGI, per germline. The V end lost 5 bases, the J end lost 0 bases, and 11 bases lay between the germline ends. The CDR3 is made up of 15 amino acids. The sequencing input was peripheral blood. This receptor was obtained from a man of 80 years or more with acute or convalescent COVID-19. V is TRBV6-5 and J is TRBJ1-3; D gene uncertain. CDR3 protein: CASSRLRSSGNTIYF. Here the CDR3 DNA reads TGTGCCAGCAGTAGGCTCCGGAGCTCTGGAAACACCATATATTTT.